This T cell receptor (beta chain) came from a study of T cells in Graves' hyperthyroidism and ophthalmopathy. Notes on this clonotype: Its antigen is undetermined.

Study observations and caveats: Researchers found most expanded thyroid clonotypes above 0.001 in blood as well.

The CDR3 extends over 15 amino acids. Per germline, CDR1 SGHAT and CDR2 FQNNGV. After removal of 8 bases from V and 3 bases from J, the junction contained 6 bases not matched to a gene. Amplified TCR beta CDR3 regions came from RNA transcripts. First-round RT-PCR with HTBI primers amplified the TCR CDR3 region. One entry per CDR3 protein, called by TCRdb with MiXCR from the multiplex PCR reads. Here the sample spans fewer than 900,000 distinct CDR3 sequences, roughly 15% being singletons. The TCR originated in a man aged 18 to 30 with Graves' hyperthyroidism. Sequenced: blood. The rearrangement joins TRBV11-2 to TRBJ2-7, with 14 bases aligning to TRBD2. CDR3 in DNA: TGTGCCAGCCAACCGGGACTAGCGGGAGTCTACGAGCAGTACTTC. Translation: CASQPGLAGVYEQYF.